The 12 T cell receptor beta chains below were found in one sample sequenced in a study of T-cell reconstitution after alpha-beta-depleted transplantation in children. Unique molecular identifiers were incorporated during preparation of the TCRbeta library. TCRdb reanalysed the PCR reads using MiXCR and keeps one entry per CDR3 protein. The data contain just over 950,000 distinct CDR3 sequences, roughly 29% of them singletons. The sequences come from PBMCs, mostly from graft donor cells, collected 360 days after TCRalphabeta/CD19-depleted stem cell transplant. The receptor source for this set is a boy younger than two who had a stem cell transplant for SCID, so the T cells may come from the graft donor.

This clonotype was seen a few times. The chain uses TRBV20-1 and TRBJ2-1, with 8 bases identical to TRBD2. V lost 6 bases to trimming and J lost 7 bases; unmatched junction nucleotides: 8. This CDR3 spans 13 amino acids. Per germline, CDR1 DFQATT and CDR2 SNEGSKA (reference sequence). DNA for the CDR3: TGCAGTGCCCCCCCGGGGGGGCTAAATGAGCAGTTCTTC. This translates into CSAPPGGLNEQFF.

The count of this clonotype is one. The chain has TRBV5-1 and TRBJ2-1; TRBD1 agrees at 9 bases. Germline lookup yields CDR1 SGHRS and CDR2 YFSETQ. With V trimmed by 4 bases and J by 0 bases, 14 bases remained unmatched. The CDR3 is 19 amino acids. In DNA, the CDR3 is TGCGCCAGCAGCACAGCTCAGCTCCCGGGACAGGGCTCCTACAATGAGCAGTTCTTC. This sequence encodes CASSTAQLPGQGSYNEQFF.

The V gene is TRBV4-2, the J gene TRBJ1-2, with D uncertain. Germline V CDR1 and CDR2: LGHNA, YNFKEQ. With 8 bases removed from V and 8 bases from J, the gap between germline ends came to 12 bases. The CDR3 runs to 11 residues. The CDR3 DNA reads TGTGCCAGCGAGGACGCATACGGCTACACCTTC. Protein: CASEDAYGYTF.

This clonotype was detected a few times. The rearrangement links TRBV6-5 to TRBJ1-6, with TRBD1 identical over 8 bases. Looked up from germline, CDR1 is MNHEY and CDR2 is SVGAGI. This CDR3 has 16 amino acids. Trimming removed 5 bases from V and 5 bases from J; junction bases left unmatched: 8. CDR3 sequence: CASSPTGGVDNSPLHF. The CDR3 DNA reads TGTGCCAGCAGTCCCACAGGGGGGGTGGATAATTCACCCCTCCACTTT.

The table lists this clonotype with a few counts. The chain couples TRBV12-3 or TRBV12-4 to TRBJ2-7; 9 positions match TRBD1. The V and J ends lost 6 bases and 7 bases, in that order; junction bases with no gene match: 7. The CDR3 totals 13 residues. The CDR3 here is CASRPQGASEQYF. The DNA for the CDR3 is TGTGCCAGCAGGCCACAGGGGGCATCGGAGCAGTACTTC.

This clonotype was seen more than once but under ten times. V is TRBV7-9 and J is TRBJ2-7, with TRBD1 matching over 11 bases. V dropped 4 bases and J dropped 5; count of bases not matched to a gene: 7. Germline assignment: CDR1 SEHNR and CDR2 FQNEAQ (reference sequence). CDR3 length: 15 amino acids. The CDR3 loop reads CASSSAGQGGNEQYF. The CDR3 bases are TGTGCCAGCAGCTCAGCGGGACAGGGGGGGAACGAGCAGTACTTC.

This clonotype has just a few counts. The rearrangement links TRBV4-2 to TRBJ2-7, with TRBD1 identical over 10 bases. The CDR3 spans 15 residues. Germline-derived CDR1 and CDR2 are LGHNA and YNFKEQ. After removal of 3 bases from V and 3 bases from J, the junction contained 5 bases not matched to a gene. The DNA of the CDR3 is TGTGCCAGCAGCCAGCCGGACAGGGGGAACTACGAGCAGTACTTC. Translated: CASSQPDRGNYEQYF.

V is TRBV12-3 or TRBV12-4 and J is TRBJ1-3, with D hard to call. The CDR3 spans 15 residues. Trimming cost V 7 bases and J 0 bases, with 13 bases left between them. The CDR3 DNA is TGTGCCAGCACCCTTGGACTGAACTCTGGAAACACCATATATTTT. Protein product: CASTLGLNSGNTIYF.

The rearrangement links TRBV5-5 to TRBJ2-7; no definite D call. Germline CDR1 SGHKS, CDR2 YYEKEE (reference sequence). V dropped 5 bases and J dropped 0 bases, with 12 bases sitting between them. The length of the CDR3 is 14 residues. The CDR3 here is CASSAISLSYEQYF. In DNA, the CDR3 is TGTGCCAGCAGTGCAATCTCGCTCTCCTACGAGCAGTACTTC.

V is TRBV4-3 and J is TRBJ2-1, with D perhaps matching TRBD1 (6 bases). V was trimmed by 0 bases and J by 13 bases, leaving 13 bases between them. This CDR3 comprises 13 residues. From germline, CDR1 is LGHNA and CDR2 YSLEER. CDR3 nucleotide sequence: TGCGCCAGCAGCCAAGATCATAGGGGGAAACAGTTCTTC. Encoded protein: CASSQDHRGKQFF.

V and J are TRBV5-1 and TRBJ1-1; no definite D call. The CDR3 has 15 amino acids. The V gene's germline CDR1 is SGHRS and CDR2 YFSETQ. V shed 0 bases and J shed 2 bases, with 11 bases lying between them. The CDR3 protein is CASSLASGPNTEAFF. Written as DNA, the CDR3 is TGCGCCAGCAGCTTGGCATCTGGTCCCAACACTGAAGCTTTCTTT.

This clonotype was observed a few times. V and J are TRBV27 and TRBJ1-5, with D tentatively TRBD1 (6 bases). With 3 bases removed from V and 3 bases from J, the gap between germline ends came to 18 bases. The CDR3 totals 17 residues. The V gene's germline CDR1 is MNHEY and CDR2 SMNVEV (reference sequence). The CDR3 sequence: CASSFRPPDRPNQPQHF. DNA of the CDR3: TGTGCCAGCAGTTTCCGCCCCCCCGACAGGCCCAATCAGCCCCAGCATTTT.